Each of the 27 T cell receptor beta chains below was sequenced from the same sample in a study of radiotherapy plus CTLA-4 blockade in lung cancer. Clones were read by immunoSEQ multiplex PCR, and TCRdb kept only the in-frame ones, dropping some. Among under 70,000 clones listed, approximately 80% were seen once. Sequences were derived from peripheral blood, sampled from a patient treated with radiotherapy plus ipilimumab. Source of these receptors: a human donor with non-small cell lung cancer who had a complete response to radiotherapy plus ipilimumab.

In its sample, this clone was seen a few times. The chain combines TRBV5-1 with TRBJ2-2, with 7 positions matching TRBD1. V gave up 2 bases and J gave up 4 bases; unmatched junction bases: 8. There are 16 residues in the CDR3. Germline values: CDR1 SGHRS, CDR2 YFSETQ. The chain's CDR3 is CASSLRQGSGTGELFF. Here the CDR3 DNA reads TGCGCCAGCAGCTTAAGACAGGGATCGGGCACCGGGGAGCTGTTTTTT. The full variable domain, in which reference TRBV5-1 and TRBJ2-2 provide the parts outside the CDR3, is KAGVTQTPRYLIKTRGQQVTLSCSPISGHRSVSWYQQTPGQGLQFLFEYFSETQRNKGNFPGRFSGRQFSNSRSEMNVSTLELGDSALYLCASSLRQGSGTGELFFGEGSRLTVL.

The chain uses TRBV6-1 and TRBJ2-7, with 10 bases aligning to TRBD2. Germline CDR1 MNHNS, CDR2 SASEGT. Trimming at V came to 4 bases and at J to 6 bases, leaving 6 bases not matched to a gene. The length of the CDR3 is 14 residues. Here the CDR3 reads CASSVSSGSFEQYV. The CDR3 DNA follows: TGTGCCAGCAGTGTGTCTAGCGGGAGTTTCGAGCAGTACGTC.

The CDR3 DNA is TGCGCCAGCAGCTTGGTGACTAGTCAAGAGACCCAGTACTTC. Residues: CASSLVTSQETQYF. J is TRBJ2-5 and V is TRBV5-1, with D possibly being TRBD2 (6 bases). The CDR3 is 14 residues long. Germline CDR1 reads SGHRS; CDR2 reads YFSETQ. The ends were cut back, 0 bases at V and 2 bases at J, with 8 bases in the middle.

CDR3: CASSLFGTSNTGELFF. Here the CDR3 DNA reads TGTGCCAGCAGTTTATTCGGGACGTCGAACACCGGGGAGCTGTTTTTT. The V gene is TRBV27, the J gene TRBJ2-2, with D perhaps matching TRBD1 or TRBD2 (5 bases each). V lost 1 base to trimming and J lost 0 bases, with 9 bases between them. The germline V gene encodes CDR1 MNHEY and CDR2 SMNVEV (reference sequence). This CDR3 contains 16 residues.

The chain is built from TRBV4-2 and TRBJ2-2; 9 bases agree with TRBD2. The CDR3 runs to 18 residues. Germline V gives CDR1 LGHNA, CDR2 YNFKEQ. After removal of 1 base from V and 8 bases from J, the junction contained 14 bases not matched to a gene. DNA of the CDR3: TGTGCCAGCAGCCAAGGGGCGCGGGGGGGAGGACCCTTTGGGGAGCTGTTTTTT. Translation: CASSQGARGGGPFGELFF.

CDR3 protein: CAISVGLAGGRDEQFF. The CDR3 bases are TGTGCCATCAGTGTCGGACTAGCGGGAGGAAGGGATGAGCAGTTCTTC. The chain couples TRBV10-3 to TRBJ2-1; 14 bases are shared with TRBD2. Trimming at V came to 4 bases and at J to 8 bases, leaving 7 bases not matched to a gene. Looked up from germline, CDR1 is ENHRY and CDR2 is SYGVKD. The CDR3 is 16 residues long.

The table lists this clone with a count of one. The chain carries TRBV2 and TRBJ2-4; D not resolved. V lost 2 bases, J lost 0 bases, and 11 bases lay in between. The CDR3 extends over 16 amino acids. CDR1 and CDR2 (germline): SNHLY, FYNNEI. For the CDR3, the DNA is TGTGCCAGCAGTGAAATGGCCCTCTTAGCCAAAAACATTCAGTACTTC. It encodes CASSEMALLAKNIQYF.

V and J are TRBV30 and TRBJ1-3; D perhaps matches TRBD1 (5 bases). The germline CDR1 and CDR2 sequences are GTSNPN and SVGIG (reference sequence). This CDR3 region has 16 residues. V lost 4 bases and J 2 bases, leaving 18 bases between the germline ends. The CDR3 sequence is CAWIGALGTTGNTIYF. Written as DNA, the CDR3 is TGTGCCTGGATAGGTGCCCTGGGGACTACTGGAAACACCATATATTTT.

The chain links TRBV4-3 to TRBJ1-5; D is perhaps TRBD1 (5 bases). The V gene's germline CDR1 is LGHNA and CDR2 YSLEER. Trimming left V 0 bases short and J 3 bases short, with 9 bases between. The CDR3 consists of 15 residues. The CDR3 DNA reads TGCGCCAGCAGCCAAGAGGCAGGGAACAATCAGCCCCAGCATTTT. Its protein is CASSQEAGNNQPQHF.

This chain connects TRBV6-6 to TRBJ2-1; D call uncertain. This CDR3 region has 13 residues. CDR1 is MNHNY, CDR2 SVGAGI, per germline (reference sequence). Trimming removed 4 bases from V and 10 bases from J, with 14 bases in between. The CDR3 loop is CASSSDPGGEQFF. The CDR3 DNA reads TGTGCCAGCAGTTCCGACCCGGGTGGAGAGCAGTTCTTC.

The J gene is TRBJ2-3, the V gene TRBV6-5; a weak D match, TRBD1 (7 bases). V gave up 2 bases and J gave up 3 bases, with 15 bases separating them. Germline CDR1 and CDR2: MNHEY and SVGAGI. The CDR3 spans 16 residues. Written as DNA, the CDR3 is TGTGCCAGCAGTTACGTCAGGGGGGTCGGAACAGATACGCAGTATTTT. Translating it yields CASSYVRGVGTDTQYF.

V usage is TRBV29-1 and J usage is TRBJ1-2; no definite D call. This CDR3 region has 13 residues. The germline V and J ends were trimmed by 0 bases and 8 bases, with 13 bases remaining between them. The germline V gene encodes CDR1 SQVTM and CDR2 ANQGSEA. This chain's CDR3 is CSVEDHGFDGYTF. In DNA, the CDR3 is TGCAGCGTTGAAGATCATGGGTTTGACGGCTACACCTTC.

This chain connects TRBV18 to TRBJ2-7; D is uncertain. V lost 6 bases, J lost 5 bases, and 11 bases lay in between. Germline V lookup: CDR1 KGHSH, CDR2 LQKENI. The CDR3 contains 12 residues. The CDR3, as DNA: TGTGCCAGCTCCAAGGACCGAGACGAGCAGTACGTC. Its protein is CASSKDRDEQYV.

This chain links TRBV5-1 with TRBJ2-3; D is ambiguous. V lost 2 bases and J lost 0, with 13 bases in between. CDR3 length: 16 residues. The germline gives CDR1 SGHRS, CDR2 YFSETQ. In DNA, the CDR3 is TGCGCCAGCAGCTTAGCTCCGGCCTTTAGCACAGATACGCAGTATTTT. Amino acid sequence: CASSLAPAFSTDTQYF. The whole variable domain, filled in from reference TRBV5-1 and TRBJ2-3, reads KAGVTQTPRYLIKTRGQQVTLSCSPISGHRSVSWYQQTPGQGLQFLFEYFSETQRNKGNFPGRFSGRQFSNSRSEMNVSTLELGDSALYLCASSLAPAFSTDTQYFGPGTRLTVL.

The chain couples TRBV6-6 to TRBJ2-1, with D perhaps given as TRBD1 or TRBD2 (5 bases each). The germline V gene encodes CDR1 MNHNY and CDR2 SVGAGI (reference sequence). V lost 0 bases, J lost 12 bases, and 9 bases lay in between. This CDR3 has 12 residues. CDR3 in amino acids: CASSYSRDVQFF. CDR3 DNA: TGTGCCAGCAGTTACTCCAGGGACGTGCAGTTCTTC.

V and J are TRBV5-4 and TRBJ2-5, with D maybe TRBD1 (6 bases). V shed 1 base and J shed 0 bases, with 13 bases lying between them. The CDR3 length is 16 residues. The germline V gene encodes CDR1 SGHNT and CDR2 YYREEE (reference sequence). CDR3 loop: CASSLPPGQNQETQYF. The CDR3 DNA sequence: TGTGCCAGCAGCTTGCCACCGGGACAAAACCAAGAGACCCAGTACTTC. The full variable domain, with the rest looked up from reference TRBV5-4 and TRBJ2-5, is ETGVTQSPTHLIKTRGQQVTLRCSSQSGHNTVSWYQQALGQGPQFIFQYYREEENGRGNFPPRFSGLQFPNYSSELNVNALELDDSALYLCASSLPPGQNQETQYFGPGTRLLVL.

The chain joins TRBV28 to TRBJ1-6; weak D call: TRBD1 (5 bases). The CDR3 is 14 residues long. The germline V and J ends were trimmed by 6 bases and 6 bases, with 12 bases remaining between them. CDR1 and CDR2 (germline): MDHEN, SYDVKM. CDR3 sequence reads: CASRDRVPNSPLHF. CDR3 in DNA: TGTGCCAGCAGAGACAGAGTTCCTAATTCACCCCTCCACTTT.

Sample share makes this clone large (0.1 to 1%). The chain employs TRBV9 and TRBJ2-2, with TRBD2 matching over 12 bases. The germline V gene has CDR1 SGDLS and CDR2 YYNGEE. There are 18 residues in the CDR3. V was pared by 2 bases and J by 3 bases, with 8 bases of the junction left unmatched. The CDR3 nucleotides read TGTGCCAGCAGCGTCGCCTCTAGCGGGAGGGTGGACACCGGGGAGCTGTTTTTT. Translated, it gives CASSVASSGRVDTGELFF.

J is TRBJ1-2 and V is TRBV5-4, with 7 positions matching TRBD1. Germline CDR1 and CDR2: SGHNT and YYREEE (reference sequence). With 2 bases clipped from V and 4 bases from J, the junction kept 8 bases outside the gene matches. This CDR3 spans 15 amino acids. CDR3 bases: TGTGCCAGCAGCTTCGGCAACAGGGGAAGCTATGGCTACACCTTC. It translates to CASSFGNRGSYGYTF.

In its sample, this clone was seen a few times. The rearrangement links TRBV7-2 to TRBJ2-7; TRBD1 or TRBD2 may be the D gene (7 bases each). CDR1 and CDR2 from the germline V gene are SGHTA and FQGNSA. The CDR3 is 15 residues long. V was shortened by 4 bases and J by 5 bases, with 18 bases between the two germline ends. CDR3 in DNA: TGTGCCAGCAGCTCTAGCGGCAACAGGGGACACGAGCAGTACTTC. This codes for CASSSSGNRGHEQYF.

The chain employs TRBV10-1 and TRBJ2-2; 8 bases line up with TRBD1. The V segment lost 3 bases and the J segment 3 bases; nucleotides outside the gene matches: 9. The CDR3 consists of 17 residues. Looked up from germline, CDR1 is WNHNN and CDR2 is SYGVQD (reference sequence). The CDR3 sequence is CASSEVPGQADTGELFF. The CDR3 DNA is TGCGCCAGCAGTGAAGTCCCGGGACAGGCTGACACCGGGGAGCTGTTTTTT.

This sequence joins TRBV29-1 and TRBJ2-7, with a tentative D call TRBD1 (5 bases). This CDR3 has 14 amino acids. Trimming took 3 bases from V and 6 from J, leaving 18 bases between them. Germline CDR1 and CDR2: SQVTM and ANQGSEA. The CDR3 DNA is TGCAGCGTTGAGGACCGGACAAGGCCTAGCGAGCAGTACGTC. This translates into CSVEDRTRPSEQYV.

This clone was found a few times. This rearrangement joins TRBV12-5 to TRBJ2-3; D may be TRBD2 (5 bases). CDR3 length: 14 amino acids. Germline CDR1 reads LGHNT; CDR2 reads FRNRAP. V gave up 1 base and J gave up 6 bases, with 11 bases separating them. The chain's CDR3 is CASGLASGSDTQYF. The DNA for the CDR3 is TGTGCTAGTGGTTTGGCAAGCGGAAGTGATACGCAGTATTTT.

V and J are TRBV2 and TRBJ2-3; 8 bases fit TRBD2. V lost 0 bases, J lost 1 base, and 12 bases stayed unmatched. This CDR3 spans 19 amino acids. CDR1 is SNHLY and CDR2 is FYNNEI in the germline V gene. DNA for the CDR3: TGTGCCAGCAGTGAAGCGCGGGGGGCGGGGGCGACACGCACAGATACGCAGTATTTT. This codes for CASSEARGAGATRTDTQYF.

This clone has just a few counts. This chain uses TRBV27 with TRBJ2-3; 8 positions match TRBD1. The CDR3 contains 15 residues. V was pared by 6 bases and J by 4 bases, with 9 bases of the junction left unmatched. Per the germline V gene, CDR1 is MNHEY and CDR2 is SMNVEV (reference sequence). In DNA form, the CDR3 reads TGTGCCAGCAGCCCGGACAGGGAGTATGCAGATACGCAGTATTTT. Protein product: CASSPDREYADTQYF.

The genes are TRBV6-4 and TRBJ2-7; D ambiguous. Trimming cost V 6 bases and J 3 bases, with 33 bases left between them. The CDR3 covers 20 residues. CDR1 and CDR2 (germline): MRHNA, SNTAGT. CDR3 amino acids: CASSHKSEIGNGIFCYEQYV. The CDR3 DNA follows: TGTGCCAGCAGCCACAAGTCTGAGATCGGCAATGGGATCTTCTGCTACGAGCAGTACGTC.

The chain joins TRBV10-1 to TRBJ1-1; weak D call: TRBD1 (6 bases). The germline gives CDR1 WNHNN, CDR2 SYGVQD (reference sequence). The CDR3 contains 14 residues. Trimming stripped 6 bases from V and 5 bases from J, with 16 bases between. CDR3 nucleotides: TGCGCCAGCAGCTTCGAGACAGGAGGGACTGAAGCTTTCTTT. Translated, it gives CASSFETGGTEAFF.